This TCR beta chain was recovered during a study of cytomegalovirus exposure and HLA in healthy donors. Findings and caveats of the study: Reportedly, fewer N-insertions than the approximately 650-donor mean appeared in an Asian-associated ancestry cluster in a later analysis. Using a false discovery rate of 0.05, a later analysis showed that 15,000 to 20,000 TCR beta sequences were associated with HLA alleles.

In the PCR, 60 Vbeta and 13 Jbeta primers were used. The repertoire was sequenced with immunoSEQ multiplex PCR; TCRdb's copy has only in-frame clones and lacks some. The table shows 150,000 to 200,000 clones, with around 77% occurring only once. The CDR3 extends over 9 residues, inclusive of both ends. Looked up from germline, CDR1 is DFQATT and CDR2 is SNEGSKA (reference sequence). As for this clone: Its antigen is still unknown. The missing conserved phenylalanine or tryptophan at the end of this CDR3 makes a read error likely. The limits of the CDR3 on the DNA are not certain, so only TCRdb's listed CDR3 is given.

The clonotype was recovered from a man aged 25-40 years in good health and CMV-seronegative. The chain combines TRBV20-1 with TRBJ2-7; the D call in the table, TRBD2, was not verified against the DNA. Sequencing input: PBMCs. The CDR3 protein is CSAAGLAAS.